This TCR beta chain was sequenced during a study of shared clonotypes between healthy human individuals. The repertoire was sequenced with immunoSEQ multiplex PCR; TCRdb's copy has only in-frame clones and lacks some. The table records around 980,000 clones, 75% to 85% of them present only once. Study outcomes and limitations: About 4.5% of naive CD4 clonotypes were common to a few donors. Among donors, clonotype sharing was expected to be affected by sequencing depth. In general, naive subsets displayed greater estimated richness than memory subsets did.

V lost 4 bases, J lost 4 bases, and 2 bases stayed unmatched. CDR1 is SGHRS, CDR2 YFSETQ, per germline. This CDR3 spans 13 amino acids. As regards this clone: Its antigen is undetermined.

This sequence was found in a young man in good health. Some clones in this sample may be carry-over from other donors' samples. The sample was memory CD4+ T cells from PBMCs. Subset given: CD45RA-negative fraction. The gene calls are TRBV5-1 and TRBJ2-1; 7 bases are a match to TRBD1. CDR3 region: CASSPDRYNEQFF. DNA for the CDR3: TGCGCCAGCAGCCCGGACAGGTACAATGAGCAGTTCTTC. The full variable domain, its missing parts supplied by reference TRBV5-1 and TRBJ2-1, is KAGVTQTPRYLIKTRGQQVTLSCSPISGHRSVSWYQQTPGQGLQFLFEYFSETQRNKGNFPGRFSGRQFSNSRSEMNVSTLELGDSALYLCASSPDRYNEQFFGPGTRLTVL.